The rows below give T cell receptor beta chains drawn from one sample of a study of blood T cells in healthy people across ages. TCRdb used MiXCR to reprocess the 5' RACE reads, holding one entry per CDR3 protein. In the table there are fewer than 900,000 distinct CDR3 sequences, about 40% of which are singletons. The sample consisted of blood. The receptors stem from a woman aged 60 to 75 in good health. Both conserved end residues are part of each CDR3. A D gene is named only where the DNA matches it firmly. Only part of the rows carry a size: once, few, many, or a class if the clone is expanded.

v_call	clone_size	d_call	j_call	cdr3_nt	cdr3_aa
TRBV29-1	many	TRBD1	TRBJ2-6	TGCAGCGTTGATACAGGGGGCGCTTCTGGGGCCAACGTCCTGACTTTC	CSVDTGGASGANVLTF
TRBV4-2	many	NA	TRBJ2-3	TGTGCCAGCAGCCAAGATAGGAGCGGAAGCACAGATACGCAGTATTTT	CASSQDRSGSTDTQYF
TRBV5-6	NA	NA	TRBJ2-1	TGTGCCAGCAGCTTGGTGGTTAGCTCCTACAATGAGCAGTTCTTC	CASSLVVSSYNEQFF
TRBV28	NA	NA	TRBJ1-1	TGTGCCAGCAGCCCAGGGCGATACACTGAAGCTTTCTTT	CASSPGRYTEAFF
TRBV28	NA	TRBD1	TRBJ1-1	TGTGCCAGCAGCGGACAGGAGATAAACACTGAAGCTTTCTTT	CASSGQEINTEAFF
TRBV6-1	NA	TRBD1	TRBJ2-2	TGTGCCAGCAGTAAAGAGACAGGGGCAGGCACCGGGGAGCTGTTTTTT	CASSKETGAGTGELFF
TRBV29-1	NA	TRBD1	TRBJ2-2	TGCAGCGTTGGGGGACAGGGGTCTAGCGACACCGGGGAGCTGTTTTTT	CSVGGQGSSDTGELFF
TRBV6-5	NA	TRBD1	TRBJ2-7	TGTGCCAGCAGTTCCCCAAGGACAGGGATCCCCTACGAGCAGTACTTC	CASSSPRTGIPYEQYF
TRBV5-1	NA	NA	TRBJ2-1	TGCGCCAGCTGGAGAGCGGAGAGCTCCTACAATGAGCAGTTCTTC	CASWRAESSYNEQFF
TRBV7-9	many	NA	TRBJ2-1	TGTGCCAGCAGCCCCACAGTTAATGAGCAGTTCTTC	CASSPTVNEQFF
TRBV21-1	NA	NA	TRBJ1-1	TGTGCCAGCAGCCTCCGATCAGGTGGGGGATCTGAAGCTTTCTTT	CASSLRSGGGSEAFF
TRBV7-2	NA	NA	TRBJ1-4	TGTGCCAGCAGCTTACAGAGCACAACTAATGAAAAACTGTTTTTT	CASSLQSTTNEKLFF
TRBV4-2	NA	NA	TRBJ2-2	TGTGCCAGCAGCCCGGGCCAAGGACTGAACACCGGGGAGCTGTTTTTT	CASSPGQGLNTGELFF
TRBV11-3	few	NA	TRBJ2-1	TGTGCCAGCAGCTTAAATTCGGGTACGAAGAATGAGCAGTTCTTC	CASSLNSGTKNEQFF
TRBV7-6	NA	NA	TRBJ2-7	TGTGCCAGCAGCCCGCTTGAGTCCTACGAGCAGTACTTC	CASSPLESYEQYF
TRBV7-8	many	NA	TRBJ2-3	TGTGCCAGCAGCAACCTGGTGAGCGGGAGCACAGATACGCAGTATTTT	CASSNLVSGSTDTQYF
TRBV6-5	NA	NA	TRBJ1-4	TGTGCCACCACGGGACGGGTTAATGAAAAACTGTTTTTT	CATTGRVNEKLFF
TRBV12-3/TRBV12-4	NA	TRBD2	TRBJ2-7	TGTGCCAGCAGTTTAATCTCGGGCGGGGGTAAGAGCGAGCAGTACTTC	CASSLISGGGKSEQYF
TRBV10-3	NA	NA	TRBJ2-3	TGTGCCATCCACCCCGGGGGCGCAGATACGCAGTATTTT	CAIHPGGADTQYF
TRBV27	once	TRBD1	TRBJ1-5	TGTGCCAGCATGGGAGGGGGCGGCACTTGGCCCCAGCATTTT	CASMGGGGTWPQHF
TRBV25-1	NA	TRBD2	TRBJ2-3	TGTGCCAGCAGTGGGGAGGAGAAGAGCGGGGGGGCTTTTGATACGCAGTATTTT	CASSGEEKSGGAFDTQYF
TRBV4-1	few	NA	TRBJ1-2	TGCGCCAGCAGCCAAGTTCTACAGACAGCTAACTATGGCTACACCTTC	CASSQVLQTANYGYTF
TRBV9	NA	NA	TRBJ1-6	TGTGCCAGCAGCGTAGATGGAAACCCTAATTCACCCCTCCACTTT	CASSVDGNPNSPLHF
TRBV7-3	NA	NA	TRBJ1-6	TGTGCCAGCAGCTTAAATCCAAGGGATTCACCCCTCCACTTT	CASSLNPRDSPLHF
TRBV20-1	NA	TRBD2	TRBJ2-2	TGCAGTGCAATGGGACTAGCGGGGTCTGGCTCCGGGGAGCTGTTTTTT	CSAMGLAGSGSGELFF
TRBV12-3/TRBV12-4	NA	NA	TRBJ1-6	TGTGCCAGCAGTTCCTCGAGTTGGAATTCACCCCTCCACTTT	CASSSSSWNSPLHF
TRBV20-1	NA	NA	TRBJ2-3	TGCAGTGCCCCCGAGGCGGAAGCAGTTTCAGATACGCAGTATTTT	CSAPEAEAVSDTQYF
TRBV12-5	NA	NA	TRBJ1-2	TGTGCTAGTGGTCCCGCCCGAGGGTTGGAGTACACCTTC	CASGPARGLEYTF
TRBV6-1	NA	NA	TRBJ2-7	TGTGCCAGCTGCTACACTAGAGGAGAGCAGTACTTC	CASCYTRGEQYF
TRBV3-1	once	TRBD2	TRBJ2-3	TGTGCCAGCAGCCAAGATCTCCTAGCGGGGGGTAACACAGATACGCAGTATTTT	CASSQDLLAGGNTDTQYF
TRBV4-3	NA	NA	TRBJ1-1	TGCGCCAGCAGCCAAGATATCCGGGATGAAGCTTTCTTT	CASSQDIRDEAFF
TRBV20-1	NA	TRBD1	TRBJ2-1	TGCAGTGCTCATTGGACAGGGAGCGGCAATGAGCAGTTCTTC	CSAHWTGSGNEQFF
TRBV28	NA	TRBD2	TRBJ2-7	TGTGCCAGCAGTTCCCCAGGAGCGGGGGCCTACGAGCAGTACTTC	CASSSPGAGAYEQYF
TRBV10-2	NA	TRBD1	TRBJ2-1	TGCGCCAGCAGCGACAGGGATTTCAGTGAGCAGTTCTTC	CASSDRDFSEQFF
TRBV14	NA	NA	TRBJ1-1	TGTGCCAGCAGTCCAAAACCTACAGGGATGAACACTGAAGCTTTCTTT	CASSPKPTGMNTEAFF
TRBV6-1	NA	TRBD1	TRBJ2-3	TGTGCCAGCAGTACCCCCTCGGGACAGGGGACCTCCACAGATACGCAGTATTTT	CASSTPSGQGTSTDTQYF
TRBV14	NA	NA	TRBJ2-1	TGTGCCAGCAGCCAAGAATCGGACTATTTCAATGAGCAGTTCTTC	CASSQESDYFNEQFF
TRBV12-3/TRBV12-4	NA	NA	TRBJ2-7	TGTGCCGGCAGTCTAGTTCCCAGTCGATACGAGCAGTACTTC	CAGSLVPSRYEQYF
TRBV28	NA	TRBD2	TRBJ2-5	TGTGCCAGCAGTTTATCGGGGCGGGGACTAATAGAGACCCAGTACTTC	CASSLSGRGLIETQYF